This T cell receptor beta chain is drawn from a study of control samples from healthy donors and cancer patients. This CDR3 is 13 amino acids long. Germline CDR1 is LNHDA and CDR2 is SQIVND (reference sequence). Trimming stripped 3 bases from V and 5 bases from J, with 8 bases between. Data came from immunoSEQ multiplex PCR; TCRdb stores just in-frame clones and leaves some out. The sample gives 94,000 or so clones, approximately 84% of which show up once; more than 30% is in the top ten. The genes are TRBV19 and TRBJ1-5; no reliable D call. This clonotype was sampled from a man aged 65 to 85 with lung cancer. The sequencing input was PBMCs. The CDR3 DNA sequence: TGTGCCAGTAGTATGATAGTGGATCAGCCCCAGCATTTT. Encoded protein: CASSMIVDQPQHF.